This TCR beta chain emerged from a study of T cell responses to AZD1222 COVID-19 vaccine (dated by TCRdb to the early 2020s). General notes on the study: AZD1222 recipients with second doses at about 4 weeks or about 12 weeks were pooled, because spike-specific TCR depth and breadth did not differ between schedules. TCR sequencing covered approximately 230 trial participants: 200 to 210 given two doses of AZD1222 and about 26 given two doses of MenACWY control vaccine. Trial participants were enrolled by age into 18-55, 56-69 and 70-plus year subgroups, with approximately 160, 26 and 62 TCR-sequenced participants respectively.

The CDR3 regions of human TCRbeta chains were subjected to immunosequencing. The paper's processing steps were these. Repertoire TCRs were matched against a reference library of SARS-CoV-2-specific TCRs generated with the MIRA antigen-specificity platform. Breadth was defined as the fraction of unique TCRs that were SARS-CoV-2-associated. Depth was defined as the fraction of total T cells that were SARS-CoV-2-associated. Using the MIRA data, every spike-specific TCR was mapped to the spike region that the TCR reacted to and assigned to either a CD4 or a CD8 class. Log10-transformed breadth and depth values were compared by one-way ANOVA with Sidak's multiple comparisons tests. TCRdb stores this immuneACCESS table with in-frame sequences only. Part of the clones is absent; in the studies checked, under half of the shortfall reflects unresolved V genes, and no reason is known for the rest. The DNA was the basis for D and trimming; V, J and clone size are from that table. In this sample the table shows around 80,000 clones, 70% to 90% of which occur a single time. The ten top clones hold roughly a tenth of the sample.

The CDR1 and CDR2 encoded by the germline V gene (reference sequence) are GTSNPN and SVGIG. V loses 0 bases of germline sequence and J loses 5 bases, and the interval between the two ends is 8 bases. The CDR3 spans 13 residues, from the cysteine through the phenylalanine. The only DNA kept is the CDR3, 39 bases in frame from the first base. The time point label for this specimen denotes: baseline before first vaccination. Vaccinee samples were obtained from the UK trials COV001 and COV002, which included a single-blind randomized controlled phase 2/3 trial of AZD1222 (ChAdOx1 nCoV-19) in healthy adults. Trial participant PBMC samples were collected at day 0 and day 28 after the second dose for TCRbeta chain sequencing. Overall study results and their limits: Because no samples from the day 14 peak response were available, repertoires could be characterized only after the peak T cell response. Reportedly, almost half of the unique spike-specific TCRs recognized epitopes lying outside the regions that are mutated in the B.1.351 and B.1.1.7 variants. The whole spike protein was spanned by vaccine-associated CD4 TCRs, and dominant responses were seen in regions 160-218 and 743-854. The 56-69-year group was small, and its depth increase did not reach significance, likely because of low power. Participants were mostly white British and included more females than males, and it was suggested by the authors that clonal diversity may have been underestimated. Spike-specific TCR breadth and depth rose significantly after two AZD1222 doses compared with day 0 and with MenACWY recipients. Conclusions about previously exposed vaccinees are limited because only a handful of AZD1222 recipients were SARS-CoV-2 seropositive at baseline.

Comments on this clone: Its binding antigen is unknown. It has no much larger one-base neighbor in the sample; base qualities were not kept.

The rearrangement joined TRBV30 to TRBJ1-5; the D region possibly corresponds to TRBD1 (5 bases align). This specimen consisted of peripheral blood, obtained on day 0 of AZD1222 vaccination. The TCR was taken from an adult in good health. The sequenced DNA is TGTGCCTGGAGTGTAAGGGACGATCAGCCCCAGCATTTT. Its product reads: CAWSVRDDQPQHF.